This is a list of T cell receptor beta chains from one sample in a study of shared clonotypes between healthy human individuals. Measured with immunoSEQ multiplex PCR; TCRdb has only the in-frame clones, and not every one. The table shows roughly 890,000 clones, with roughly 92% occurring only once. The sequencing sample was made of naive CD8+ T cells sorted from blood. These receptors were collected from a man aged 25 to 45 in good health. Both conserved end residues are part of each CDR3. A D gene is named only where the DNA matches it firmly. For some rows the clone size is stated as once, few or many, or as a class when expanded; others skip it.

clone size: -
D gene: -
V gene: TRBV9
J gene: TRBJ2-7
CDR3 DNA: TGTGCCAGCAGCCAGGACCTCTACGAGCAGTACTTC
CDR3 protein: CASSQDLYEQYF

clone size: once
D gene: -
V gene: TRBV19
J gene: TRBJ1-5
CDR3 DNA: TGTGCCAGTAGTCTCCGGGACCGCGATCAGCCCCAGCATTTT
CDR3 protein: CASSLRDRDQPQHF

clone size: once
D gene: -
V gene: TRBV7-9
J gene: TRBJ1-5
CDR3 DNA: TGTGCCAGCAGCTTAGCGGGCGGTAATCAGCCCCAGCATTTT
CDR3 protein: CASSLAGGNQPQHF

clone size: -
D gene: -
V gene: TRBV9
J gene: TRBJ1-1
CDR3 DNA: TGTGCCAGCAGCTCCGAATCGGACACTGAAGCTTTCTTT
CDR3 protein: CASSSESDTEAFF

clone size: -
D gene: -
V gene: TRBV7-2
J gene: TRBJ1-2
CDR3 DNA: TGTGCCAGCAGCCCCAGCGGGCCAGCTAACTATGGCTACACCTTC
CDR3 protein: CASSPSGPANYGYTF

clone size: -
D gene: TRBD1
V gene: TRBV7-8
J gene: TRBJ2-7
CDR3 DNA: TGTGCCAGCAGCGAAAGGGTCCTACGGGACAGGGGTTCCGAGCAGTACTTC
CDR3 protein: CASSERVLRDRGSEQYF

clone size: -
D gene: TRBD2
V gene: TRBV11-2
J gene: TRBJ2-1
CDR3 DNA: TGTGCCAGCAGCTTAATTTGGGGGGAGGGCCTCTCCTACAATGAGCAGTTCTTC
CDR3 protein: CASSLIWGEGLSYNEQFF

clone size: -
D gene: TRBD2
V gene: TRBV13
J gene: TRBJ2-4
CDR3 DNA: TGTGCCAGCACCGCGTCGGGGGGCGCGGGAGGGAAAAACATTCAGTACTTC
CDR3 protein: CASTASGGAGGKNIQYF

clone size: many
D gene: -
V gene: TRBV4-1
J gene: TRBJ1-5
CDR3 DNA: TGCGCCAGCAGCCAAGATAGTCCAGGTCAGCCCCAGCATTTT
CDR3 protein: CASSQDSPGQPQHF

clone size: few
D gene: -
V gene: TRBV10-1
J gene: TRBJ2-2
CDR3 DNA: TGCGCCAGCAGGGAAGGGACTTACACCGGGGAGCTGTTTTTT
CDR3 protein: CASREGTYTGELFF

clone size: -
D gene: -
V gene: TRBV11-2
J gene: TRBJ2-5
CDR3 DNA: TGTGCCAGCAGCCCCCCCCCGGGACTTACGTACCAAGAGACCCAGTACTTC
CDR3 protein: CASSPPPGLTYQETQYF

clone size: -
D gene: TRBD1
V gene: TRBV11-1
J gene: TRBJ1-1
CDR3 DNA: TGTGCCACCAACCGGGACAGGGGGCGCGTGAACACTGAAGCTTTCTTT
CDR3 protein: CATNRDRGRVNTEAFF

clone size: -
D gene: -
V gene: TRBV7-9
J gene: TRBJ1-4
CDR3 DNA: TGTGCCAGCAGCGTCCACCTTCGCCCCGGAGGTAACGAAAAACTGTTTTTT
CDR3 protein: CASSVHLRPGGNEKLFF

clone size: -
D gene: TRBD2
V gene: TRBV4-1
J gene: TRBJ2-3
CDR3 DNA: TGCGCCAGCAGCCCTTACTTCGGGACTAGCGGCGGCACAGATACGCAGTATTTT
CDR3 protein: CASSPYFGTSGGTDTQYF

clone size: -
D gene: -
V gene: TRBV27
J gene: TRBJ2-7
CDR3 DNA: TGTGCCAGCAGTTTGGCGGGGCCCTCCTACGAGCAGTACTTC
CDR3 protein: CASSLAGPSYEQYF

clone size: -
D gene: -
V gene: TRBV18
J gene: TRBJ2-5
CDR3 DNA: TGTGCCAGCTCACCCGGGTACCAAGAGACCCAGTACTTC
CDR3 protein: CASSPGYQETQYF

clone size: -
D gene: -
V gene: TRBV9
J gene: TRBJ2-7
CDR3 DNA: TGTGCCAGCAGCGGAACAGGGAACGAGCAGTACTTC
CDR3 protein: CASSGTGNEQYF

clone size: -
D gene: -
V gene: TRBV7-9
J gene: TRBJ1-3
CDR3 DNA: TGTGCCAGCAGCCCGACAGTCTCTGGAAACACCATATATTTT
CDR3 protein: CASSPTVSGNTIYF

clone size: few
D gene: -
V gene: TRBV11-2
J gene: TRBJ2-1
CDR3 DNA: TGTGCCAGCAGCGTAGGGAAGAATGAGCAGTTCTTC
CDR3 protein: CASSVGKNEQFF

clone size: -
D gene: -
V gene: TRBV7-9
J gene: TRBJ2-5
CDR3 DNA: TGTGCCAGCAGCCCCTCTCGGGGCGCCCAAGAGACCCAGTACTTC
CDR3 protein: CASSPSRGAQETQYF

clone size: -
D gene: -
V gene: TRBV28
J gene: TRBJ2-1
CDR3 DNA: TGTGCCAGCAGTTGGGGACCGGCTGCCTACAATGAGCAGTTCTTC
CDR3 protein: CASSWGPAAYNEQFF

clone size: -
D gene: TRBD1
V gene: TRBV6-6
J gene: TRBJ1-1
CDR3 DNA: TGTGCCAGCAGGCCGACAGGGGTTTTCACTGAAGCTTTCTTT
CDR3 protein: CASRPTGVFTEAFF

clone size: -
D gene: TRBD2
V gene: TRBV11-2
J gene: TRBJ2-3
CDR3 DNA: TGTGCCAGCAGCTTAGGTTCTAGCGGGGTCACAGATACGCAGTATTTT
CDR3 protein: CASSLGSSGVTDTQYF

clone size: -
D gene: -
V gene: TRBV29-1
J gene: TRBJ2-1
CDR3 DNA: TGCAGCGCAGATTTCAGGGGCTTTAATGAGCAGTTCTTC
CDR3 protein: CSADFRGFNEQFF

clone size: -
D gene: -
V gene: TRBV6-6
J gene: TRBJ2-5
CDR3 DNA: TGTGCCAGCAGCTCCGGGCCCTCCTGGGAGACCCAGTACTTC
CDR3 protein: CASSSGPSWETQYF

clone size: -
D gene: -
V gene: TRBV5-4
J gene: TRBJ2-1
CDR3 DNA: TGTGCCAGCAGCTTGTCCGAACCTAATGAGCAGTTCTTC
CDR3 protein: CASSLSEPNEQFF

clone size: -
D gene: TRBD2
V gene: TRBV27
J gene: TRBJ2-3
CDR3 DNA: TGTGCCAGCAGTTTATTCACTAGCGGGACCCTCACAGATACGCAGTATTTT
CDR3 protein: CASSLFTSGTLTDTQYF

clone size: -
D gene: -
V gene: TRBV14
J gene: TRBJ1-1
CDR3 DNA: TGTGCCAGCAGCTCCTTCGGGGGGCCGAACACTGAAGCTTTCTTT
CDR3 protein: CASSSFGGPNTEAFF

clone size: -
D gene: TRBD2
V gene: TRBV29-1
J gene: TRBJ2-3
CDR3 DNA: TGCAGCGTTGAGGGCCTAGCGGGAGGGATTAGGAGGGCAGATACGCAGTATTTT
CDR3 protein: CSVEGLAGGIRRADTQYF

clone size: -
D gene: -
V gene: TRBV29-1
J gene: TRBJ2-7
CDR3 DNA: TGCAGCGTTGCTGGTACGGCCTACGAGCAGTACTTC
CDR3 protein: CSVAGTAYEQYF

clone size: -
D gene: -
V gene: TRBV28
J gene: TRBJ1-4
CDR3 DNA: TGTGCCAGCAGTTACCGAAGGGTATACCATGAAAAACTGTTTTTT
CDR3 protein: CASSYRRVYHEKLFF

clone size: -
D gene: -
V gene: TRBV6-5
J gene: TRBJ2-1
CDR3 DNA: TGTGCCAGCAGTTACAGTGGGACCTACAATGAGCAGTTCTTC
CDR3 protein: CASSYSGTYNEQFF

clone size: -
D gene: -
V gene: TRBV6-5
J gene: TRBJ2-7
CDR3 DNA: TGTGCCAGCAGTTACTCTGGTCGGGTTGAGGCCGAGCAGTACTTC
CDR3 protein: CASSYSGRVEAEQYF

clone size: -
D gene: -
V gene: TRBV25-1
J gene: TRBJ1-4
CDR3 DNA: TGTGCCAGCAGTGAATTAGGCCGCGAAAAACTGTTTTTT
CDR3 protein: CASSELGREKLFF

clone size: -
D gene: TRBD2
V gene: TRBV4-1
J gene: TRBJ2-7
CDR3 DNA: TGCGCCAGCAGCCAAGTGCGCGGGGGGGCGAGGGAGCAGTACTTC
CDR3 protein: CASSQVRGGAREQYF

clone size: -
D gene: TRBD2
V gene: TRBV6-1
J gene: TRBJ2-1
CDR3 DNA: TGTGCCAGCAGCCTACTAGCGGGAGGGGCAAATGAGCAGTTCTTC
CDR3 protein: CASSLLAGGANEQFF

clone size: -
D gene: TRBD1
V gene: TRBV4-1
J gene: TRBJ2-5
CDR3 DNA: TGCGCCAGCAGCCACCAGACAGGGGATGAGACCCAGTACTTC
CDR3 protein: CASSHQTGDETQYF

clone size: -
D gene: -
V gene: TRBV7-9
J gene: TRBJ2-5
CDR3 DNA: TGTGCCAGCAGCCCCAGACAGGAACAAGAGACCCAGTACTTC
CDR3 protein: CASSPRQEQETQYF

clone size: once
D gene: -
V gene: TRBV28
J gene: TRBJ2-4
CDR3 DNA: TGTGCCAGCAGTTCCGGGGCAGCGAAAAACATTCAGTACTTC
CDR3 protein: CASSSGAAKNIQYF

clone size: -
D gene: TRBD1
V gene: TRBV7-9
J gene: TRBJ1-2
CDR3 DNA: TGTGCCAGCAGTCTCCGACAGGGAACTAACTATGGCTACACCTTC
CDR3 protein: CASSLRQGTNYGYTF

clone size: -
D gene: -
V gene: TRBV6-6
J gene: TRBJ2-2
CDR3 DNA: TGTGCCAGCAGTTACTCGATTGAATCGACCGGGGAGCTGTTTTTT
CDR3 protein: CASSYSIESTGELFF

clone size: once
D gene: TRBD2
V gene: TRBV7-2
J gene: TRBJ2-3
CDR3 DNA: TGTGCCAGCAGCTTAACTAGCGGGAGGAGGGATACGCAGTATTTT
CDR3 protein: CASSLTSGRRDTQYF

clone size: -
D gene: TRBD1
V gene: TRBV7-9
J gene: TRBJ2-5
CDR3 DNA: TGTGCCAGCAGCTTGGACAGGGAGAGGGCCCAAGAGACCCAGTACTTC
CDR3 protein: CASSLDRERAQETQYF

clone size: -
D gene: -
V gene: TRBV2
J gene: TRBJ2-1
CDR3 DNA: TGTGCCACCTATCGGAGGCAGGGTGGCTACAATGAGCAGTTCTTC
CDR3 protein: CATYRRQGGYNEQFF

clone size: -
D gene: -
V gene: TRBV29-1
J gene: TRBJ2-1
CDR3 DNA: TGCAGCGTTGAAGCGTCAGGTGACAATGAGCAGTTCTTC
CDR3 protein: CSVEASGDNEQFF

clone size: -
D gene: TRBD2
V gene: TRBV7-9
J gene: TRBJ2-1
CDR3 DNA: TGTGCCAGCAGCTTACTTTCTAGCGGGACCCACAATGAGCAGTTCTTC
CDR3 protein: CASSLLSSGTHNEQFF

clone size: -
D gene: TRBD1
V gene: TRBV4-1
J gene: TRBJ2-7
CDR3 DNA: TGCGCCAGCAGCCCCCTAGGACAGGGGGCACACGAGCAGTACTTC
CDR3 protein: CASSPLGQGAHEQYF